The 31 T cell receptor beta chains given below trace back to one sample, sequenced in a study of cytomegalovirus exposure and HLA in healthy donors. The PCR ran on 60 Vbeta and 13 Jbeta primers. Sequencing used immunoSEQ multiplex PCR; TCRdb keeps in-frame clones, though not all of them. The sample records 150,000 or so clones, 65% to 80% being singletons. The source material was PBMCs. These receptors were collected from a male donor in good health and CMV-seropositive.

The chain joins TRBV9 to TRBJ1-4; the match to TRBD1 covers 8 bases. The V gene end was trimmed by 2 bases and the J gene end by 3 bases; junction bases not matched to a gene: 3. The CDR3 has 15 residues. CDR1 and CDR2 from the germline V gene are SGDLS and YYNGEE. The DNA for the CDR3 is TGTGCCAGCAGCGTCGCGGACAGGGCTAATGAAAAACTGTTTTTT. Translating it yields CASSVADRANEKLFF. Full variable domain (rest looked up from reference TRBV9 and TRBJ1-4): DSGVTQTPKHLITATGQRVTLRCSPRSGDLSVYWYQQSLDQGLQFLIQYYNGEERAKGNILERFSAQQFPDLHSELNLSSLELGDSALYFCASSVADRANEKLFFGSGTQLSVL.

This clone was seen only a few times. This rearrangement joins TRBV11-2 to TRBJ1-6; D is undetermined. V lost 5 bases to trimming and J lost 10 bases, with 18 bases between them. Per germline, CDR1 SGHAT and CDR2 FQNNGV. The CDR3 runs to 15 residues. CDR3 bases: TGTGCCAGCAGCCCAGTACGAGGAAGTCGGTCACCCCTCCACTTT. Encoded protein: CASSPVRGSRSPLHF.

V usage is TRBV28 and J usage is TRBJ2-7; D is undetermined. CDR1 is MDHEN and CDR2 is SYDVKM in the germline V gene. This CDR3 region has 14 residues. Deletions cut 4 bases from V and 9 bases from J, with 19 bases between. The CDR3 DNA sequence: TGTGCCAGCAGTTCCTCCCGCGATGGGCCCATGCAGTACTTC. This encodes CASSSSRDGPMQYF. Complete variable domain (other parts from reference TRBV28 and TRBJ2-7): DVKVTQSSRYLVKRTGEKVFLECVQDMDHENMFWYRQDPGLGLRLIYFSYDVKMKEKGDIPEGYSVSREKKERFSLILESASTNQTSMYLCASSSSRDGPMQYFGPGTRLTVT.

The V and J genes are TRBV5-8 and TRBJ2-7, with 12 positions matching TRBD1. Germline-derived CDR1 and CDR2 are SGHTS and YDEGEE. Unmatched junction bases numbered 17, after V lost 7 bases and J lost 6 bases. This CDR3 has 17 amino acids. The CDR3 protein is CASCRRPRDRGLCEQYF. In DNA, the CDR3 is TGTGCCAGCTGCAGACGGCCACGGGACAGGGGGCTCTGCGAGCAGTACTTC.

This clone was found once. The gene calls are TRBV11-2 and TRBJ2-4; 11 nucleotides align to TRBD2. The ends lost 4 bases at V and 12 bases at J; junction bases unmatched: 14. Germline CDR1 reads SGHAT; CDR2 reads FQNNGV. This CDR3 has 16 residues. The CDR3 DNA is TGTGCCAGCAGCTATTACTTAGCGGGGGGGAAGGACAGTCAGTACTTC. Translating gives CASSYYLAGGKDSQYF.

The chain employs TRBV7-7 and TRBJ1-1, with unresolved D. Per the germline V gene, CDR1 is SSHAT and CDR2 is FNYEAQ (reference sequence). Between the trimmed V and J ends, which lost 5 bases and 0 bases, there was a span of 13 bases. The CDR3 loop spans 15 amino acids. The CDR3 is CASSPPTVLNTEAFF. The CDR3 bases are TGTGCCAGCAGCCCCCCAACGGTATTGAACACTGAAGCTTTCTTT. Full variable domain (outside the CDR3, taken from reference TRBV7-7 and TRBJ1-1): GAGVSQSPRYKVTKRGQDVTLRCDPISSHATLYWYQQALGQGPEFLTYFNYEAQPDKSGLPSDRFSAERPEGSISTLTIQRTEQRDSAMYRCASSPPTVLNTEAFFGQGTRLTVV.

This chain uses TRBV9 with TRBJ2-1; D remains ambiguous. Germline CDR1 reads SGDLS; CDR2 reads YYNGEE. The CDR3 runs 15 residues. The ends were cut back, 1 base at V and 0 bases at J, with 8 bases in the middle. This chain's CDR3 is CASSVRHSSYNEQFF. CDR3 in DNA: TGTGCCAGCAGCGTAAGACATTCCTCCTACAATGAGCAGTTCTTC.

The CDR3: CASSTGWHEQFF. As DNA, the CDR3 is TGTGCCAGTAGCACAGGGTGGCATGAGCAGTTCTTC. V gene TRBV19 combines with J gene TRBJ2-1; D may be TRBD1 (6 bases). V gave up 6 bases and J gave up 8 bases, with 11 bases separating them. Germline CDR1 is LNHDA and CDR2 is SQIVND (reference sequence). This CDR3 comprises 12 residues.

This chain uses TRBV18 with TRBJ1-2; TRBD1 aligns across 9 bases. CDR1 KGHSH and CDR2 LQKENI come from the germline V gene. The CDR3 length is 16 residues. The J segment lost 2 bases and the V segment lost 3 bases, leaving 7 bases of the junction unmatched. CDR3 in amino acids: CASSPFEDRGNYGYTF. The CDR3 DNA reads TGTGCCAGCTCACCTTTCGAGGACAGGGGAAACTATGGCTACACCTTC.

In regard to this clone: The junction and the germline gene differ at one end; a read error may be behind it. The same CDR3 arises from other DNA sequences in this sample as well. CDR3 protein: CAWSQGADQPQHF. Written as DNA, the CDR3 is TGTGCCTGGAGCCAGGGGGCAGATCAGCCTCAGCATTTT. The chain combines TRBV30 with TRBJ1-5, with 8 nucleotides matching TRBD1. CDR1 is GTSNPN, CDR2 SVGIG, per germline (reference sequence). The CDR3 consists of 13 residues.

The chain carries TRBV6-6 and TRBJ2-3; 10 positions match TRBD2. From germline, CDR1 is MNHNY and CDR2 SVGAGI (reference sequence). This CDR3 has 15 amino acids. V lost 6 bases, J lost 6 bases, and 9 bases stayed unmatched. The CDR3 DNA follows: TGTGCCAGCAGACCGACCCAAGCGGGGGGGGATACGCAGTATTTT. Translation: CASRPTQAGGDTQYF.

Only one count was recorded for this clone. The V gene is TRBV27, the J gene TRBJ2-7, with 8 bases fitting TRBD2. Germline trimming cut 6 bases from V and 0 bases from J; bases unmatched to any gene: 7. The CDR3 contains 15 residues. Germline assignment: CDR1 MNHEY and CDR2 SMNVEV (reference sequence). DNA of the CDR3: TGTGCCAGCAGACTCACCGGGACTAGCTCCTACGAGCAGTACTTC. Residues: CASRLTGTSSYEQYF.

This chain links TRBV4-2 with TRBJ2-7; a weak D match, TRBD2 (6 bases). Germline lookup yields CDR1 LGHNA and CDR2 YNFKEQ. The V and J ends lost 4 bases and 11 bases respectively, with 15 bases between them. The CDR3 has 12 residues. This CDR3 reads CASSRPGLRKYF. For the CDR3, the DNA is TGTGCCAGCAGCCGGCCGGGACTGAGAAAGTACTTC.

Only a few counts were recorded for this clone. The chain employs TRBV6-5 and TRBJ2-7; D is unclear. The V end lost 0 bases, the J end lost 6 bases, and 12 bases lay between the germline ends. CDR3 length equals 14 residues. Germline CDR1 is MNHEY and CDR2 is SVGAGI. The DNA for the CDR3 is TGTGCCAGCAGTTACTCGACTCTGAAGCGCGAGCAGTACTTC. As protein: CASSYSTLKREQYF.

By sample fraction, this clone is medium-sized. The chain combines TRBV11-3 with TRBJ2-1; TRBD2 aligns across 12 bases. CDR1 is SGHNT, CDR2 YENEEA, per germline. The CDR3 runs 17 residues. V shed 5 bases, J shed 4 bases, and the junction held 9 bases outside the gene matches. This CDR3 is CASSPALGLAGYNEQFF. CDR3 in DNA: TGTGCCAGCAGCCCCGCCCTCGGACTAGCGGGGTACAATGAGCAGTTCTTC.

This clone was detected only a few times. This chain's CDR3 is CASSFGQTYEQYF. CDR3 DNA: TGTGCCAGCAGTTTTGGACAGACCTACGAGCAGTACTTC. The chain employs TRBV28 and TRBJ2-5, with a possible D match to TRBD1 (6 bases). The DNA end lines up better with TRBJ2-7; the J call may be wrong. The germline CDR1 and CDR2 sequences are MDHEN and SYDVKM. This CDR3 is 13 amino acids long.

This chain joins TRBV7-3 and TRBJ2-1; D ambiguous. The germline CDR1 and CDR2 sequences are SGHTA and FQGTGA. Trimming removed 4 bases at V and 3 bases at J, with 16 bases between. This CDR3 spans 16 amino acids. This CDR3 reads CASSSSGTNYYNEQFF. CDR3 bases: TGTGCCAGCAGCTCCTCCGGAACTAATTACTACAATGAGCAGTTCTTC.

This clone was seen once. This chain joins TRBV5-3 and TRBJ2-3; TRBD1 matches at 7 bases. TRBV5-3 is annotated as an ORF whose role is uncertain. Germline trimming cut 4 bases from V and 0 bases from J; bases unmatched to any gene: 8. CDR3 size: 16 residues. The CDR3 region is CARSPLDRVSTDTQYF. In nucleotides, the CDR3 is TGTGCCAGAAGCCCCCTAGACAGGGTGAGCACAGATACGCAGTATTTT.

The genes are TRBV27 and TRBJ2-3; 9 nucleotides match TRBD2. The CDR3 sequence is 17 residues long. Germline V CDR1 and CDR2: MNHEY, SMNVEV (reference sequence). J gave up 7 bases and V 4 bases, and 15 bases lay outside the gene matches. Here the CDR3 reads CASSSRLSGRSRNTQYF. As DNA, the CDR3 is TGTGCCAGCAGTTCTCGATTGAGCGGGAGGAGCAGAAATACGCAGTATTTT.

The chain couples TRBV6-5 to TRBJ2-7; 9 bases fit TRBD1. The J segment lost 3 bases and the V segment lost 6 bases, leaving 9 bases of the junction unmatched. The CDR3 consists of 15 residues. Looked up from germline, CDR1 is MNHEY and CDR2 is SVGAGI. This chain's CDR3 is CASSPGGTGLYEQYF. Here the CDR3 DNA reads TGTGCCAGCAGCCCCGGAGGGACAGGGCTCTACGAGCAGTACTTC.

This chain links TRBV30 with TRBJ1-2; D gene unclear. V was pared by 4 bases and J by 7 bases, with 13 bases between. Looked up from germline, CDR1 is GTSNPN and CDR2 is SVGIG (reference sequence). This CDR3 region has 12 residues. The CDR3: CAWTRTTGGYTF. The DNA of the CDR3 is TGTGCCTGGACCAGGACTACCGGTGGCTACACCTTC.

This clone was observed once. The chain is built from TRBV5-1 and TRBJ2-7; the match to TRBD2 covers 10 bases. There are 15 residues in the CDR3. Trimming at V came to 2 bases and at J to 4 bases, leaving 6 bases not matched to a gene. Germline V gives CDR1 SGHRS, CDR2 YFSETQ. CDR3 sequence (DNA): TGCGCCAGCAGCTTTCTCAGCGGGGGGGCTTACGAGCAGTACTTC. As protein: CASSFLSGGAYEQYF.

The chain couples TRBV10-1 to TRBJ1-5; perhaps TRBD1 as D (6 bases). Germline CDR1 and CDR2: WNHNN and SYGVQD (reference sequence). CDR3 length: 14 amino acids. Trimming removed 6 bases from V and 3 bases from J, with 12 bases in between. The CDR3 DNA reads TGCGCCAGCAGGTGCAGGGGCACCAATCAGCCCCAGCATTTT. Protein: CASRCRGTNQPQHF.

The CDR3 loop reads CASSKGTGVNTGELFF. CDR3 coding DNA: TGTGCCAGTAGTAAAGGGACAGGTGTAAACACCGGGGAGCTGTTTTTT. V gene TRBV19 combines with J gene TRBJ2-2; 8 bases are shared with TRBD1. In germline, CDR1 is LNHDA, CDR2 SQIVND (reference sequence). This CDR3 contains 16 residues. V gave up 4 bases and J gave up 2 bases; unmatched junction bases: 6. Filled out from reference TRBV19 and TRBJ2-2, the complete variable domain reads DGGITQSPKYLFRKEGQNVTLSCEQNLNHDAMYWYRQDPGQGLRLIYYSQIVNDFQKGDIAEGYSVSREKKESFPLTVTSAQKNPTAFYLCASSKGTGVNTGELFFGEGSRLTVL.

The V and J genes are TRBV19 and TRBJ2-1; D gene uncertain. The CDR3 length is 15 residues. Looked up from germline, CDR1 is LNHDA and CDR2 is SQIVND (reference sequence). Trimming left V 3 bases short and J 5 bases short, with 14 bases between. The CDR3 nucleotides read TGTGCCAGTAGTATTGGCCCCTTGGAGAACAATGAGCAGTTCTTC. It yields the protein CASSIGPLENNEQFF.

This clone appeared a few times. V gene TRBV6-5 combines with J gene TRBJ1-6, with D possibly being TRBD1 (5 bases). There are 12 residues in the CDR3. Trimming took off 2 bases at V and 14 bases at J, with 10 bases between the two ends. The germline gives CDR1 MNHEY, CDR2 SVGAGI. As DNA, the CDR3 is TGTGCCAGCAGTTACGGGGGGTCAGCCCTCCACTTT. This sequence encodes CASSYGGSALHF.

The chain employs TRBV6-1 and TRBJ2-7; D is ambiguous. V lost 2 bases and J 2 bases, leaving 10 bases between the germline ends. This CDR3 has 14 residues. Germline CDR1 is MNHNS and CDR2 is SASEGT. The CDR3 region has the DNA TGTGCCAGCAGTGAAACCTGGCAGACCTACGAGCAGTACTTC. It specifies CASSETWQTYEQYF.

This chain links TRBV7-9 with TRBJ2-7; D call uncertain. The germline V and J ends were trimmed by 5 bases and 2 bases, with 4 bases remaining between them. Germline V gene data show CDR1 as SEHNR and CDR2 as FQNEAQ (reference sequence). CDR3 length: 11 amino acids. CDR3 bases: TGTGCCAGCAGCACTCCCTACGAGCAGTACTTC. It codes for CASSTPYEQYF.

The chain couples TRBV5-1 to TRBJ1-1; D gene unclear. V was trimmed by 0 bases and J by 1 base, leaving 10 bases between them. CDR1 and CDR2 from the germline V gene are SGHRS and YFSETQ. CDR3 length: 15 residues. CDR3 DNA sequence: TGCGCCAGCAGCTTGGAACAGATACAGAACACTGAAGCTTTCTTT. This encodes CASSLEQIQNTEAFF.

The chain links TRBV5-1 to TRBJ2-1; D gene ambiguous. This CDR3 spans 13 amino acids. Trimming took off 2 bases at V and 5 bases at J, with 8 bases between the two ends. The germline CDR1 and CDR2 sequences are SGHRS and YFSETQ. The CDR3 coding sequence is TGCGCCAGCAGCTTCGGTCCCAACAATGAGCAGTTCTTC. Its protein is CASSFGPNNEQFF.

The chain uses TRBV5-1 and TRBJ1-3, with TRBD1 matching 7 bases. J gave up 8 bases and V 4 bases, and 6 bases lay outside the gene matches. Germline CDR1 SGHRS, CDR2 YFSETQ. CDR3 length equals 13 residues. CDR3 protein: CASSNRQGDTIYF. CDR3 DNA sequence: TGCGCCAGCAGCAATCGACAGGGAGACACCATATATTTT.